One and the same sample provided the 22 T cell receptor beta chains below, sequenced in a study of T cell repertoires in cytomegalovirus infection. TCRdb passed the reads through MiXCR, listing each CDR3 protein once. The sample has 700,000 to 850,000 distinct CDR3 sequences; over 25% are singletons. These receptors' antigens are unknown. The sequences come from cultured CD8+ T cells from PBMCs, collected from culture after CMV antigen stimulation. The origin of the receptors is a human donor in good health (CMV status not recorded). Some clones in this sample may be carry-over from other donors' samples.

The rearrangement links TRBV19 to TRBJ2-7; D gene ambiguous. The CDR3 is made up of 15 amino acids. The V end was cut by 3 bases, the J end by 3 bases, with 15 bases between. Germline V lookup: CDR1 LNHDA, CDR2 SQIVND (reference sequence). This CDR3 is CASSMKGKFSYEQYF. The CDR3 bases are TGTGCCAGTAGTATGAAAGGGAAATTTAGCTACGAGCAGTACTTC.

This clonotype was seen a few times. The CDR3 DNA reads TGCGCCAGCAGCCAAGAAATAGCGAACACTGAAGCTTTCTTT. Encoded protein: CASSQEIANTEAFF. The chain combines TRBV4-1 with TRBJ1-1; no clear D gene. Trimming removed 0 bases from V and 1 base from J, with 6 bases in between. The germline V gene encodes CDR1 MGHRA and CDR2 YSYEKL. This CDR3 comprises 14 residues.

The chain uses TRBV7-6 and TRBJ2-1; TRBD1 agrees at 10 bases. Germline loops: CDR1 SGHVS, CDR2 FNYEAQ. Unmatched junction bases numbered 7, after V lost 3 bases and J lost 8 bases. The CDR3 is 15 amino acids. The CDR3 nucleotides read TGTGCCAGCAGCTTGCGAGACAGGGGGCTGGATGAGCAGTTCTTC. Residues: CASSLRDRGLDEQFF.

This clonotype was observed a few times. The chain links TRBV12-3 or TRBV12-4 to TRBJ1-4, with 8 bases that match TRBD1. Losses at the gene ends were 3 bases for V and 6 bases for J; bases not matched to a gene: 9. The length of the CDR3 is 16 residues. CDR3 in DNA: TGTGCCAGCAGTTTCCGTTCGGGACAGGAGGATGAAAAACTGTTTTTT. Amino acids: CASSFRSGQEDEKLFF.

The rearrangement joins TRBV7-9 to TRBJ1-1; no firm D call. The CDR3 runs 13 residues. Germline V CDR1 and CDR2: SEHNR, FQNEAQ (reference sequence). The V gene lost 5 bases and the J gene lost 6 bases, with 13 bases spanning the gap. The CDR3 loop is CASSPASTPEAFF. The CDR3 DNA is TGTGCCAGCAGCCCTGCTTCAACCCCTGAAGCTTTCTTT. The variable domain in full, with the rest retrieved from reference TRBV7-9 and TRBJ1-1, is DTGVSQNPRHKITKRGQNVTFRCDPISEHNRLYWYRQTLGQGPEFLTYFQNEAQLEKSRLLSDRFSAERPKGSFSTLEIQRTEQGDSAMYLCASSPASTPEAFFGQGTRLTVV.

Points on this clonotype: A read error may produce the germline difference seen at one junction end. V gene TRBV7-2 combines with J gene TRBJ1-5; D gene unclear. The CDR3 is 15 amino acids. CDR1 SGHTA and CDR2 FQGNSA come from the germline V gene. The DNA for the CDR3 is TGTGTCAGCAGCTTATCTAGGGCTCACAATCAGCCCCAGCATTTT. Its protein product is CVSSLSRAHNQPQHF. The full variable domain, completed using reference TRBV7-2 and TRBJ1-5, is GAGVSQSPSNKVTEKGKDVELRCDPISGHTALYWYRQSLGQGLEFLIYFQGNSAPDKSGLPSDRFSAERTGGSVSTLTIQRTQQEDSAVYLCVSSLSRAHNQPQHFGDGTRLSIL.

This rearrangement joins TRBV7-2 to TRBJ1-3; no definite D call. CDR3 size: 15 residues. V was cut by 2 bases and J by 0 bases, with 8 bases left in between. The germline V gene has CDR1 SGHTA and CDR2 FQGNSA. CDR3 sequence: CASSLTRFSGNTIYF. In DNA form, the CDR3 reads TGTGCCAGCAGCTTAACAAGGTTCTCTGGAAACACCATATATTTT.

The chain has TRBV15 and TRBJ2-5; D gene unclear. CDR3 length: 15 amino acids. The V gene's germline CDR1 is LNHNV and CDR2 YYDKDF (reference sequence). Trimming left V 0 bases short and J 2 bases short, with 10 bases between. CDR3 protein: CATSRDQLGQETQYF. The DNA of the CDR3 is TGTGCCACCAGCAGAGATCAGCTGGGACAAGAGACCCAGTACTTC.

This chain uses TRBV4-1 with TRBJ2-3, with D possibly being TRBD2 (7 bases). The germline V gene encodes CDR1 MGHRA and CDR2 YSYEKL. The V end was cut by 6 bases, the J end by 3 bases, with 13 bases between. CDR3 length: 14 amino acids. CDR3 loop: CASSRGARTDTQYF. The CDR3 DNA reads TGCGCCAGCAGTCGGGGGGCTAGAACAGATACGCAGTATTTT.

This clonotype was detected once. CDR3 region: CASSLPNREINNSPLHF. The CDR3 DNA reads as TGTGCCAGCAGTTTACCCAACAGGGAGATTAATAATTCACCCCTCCACTTT. V usage is TRBV28 and J usage is TRBJ1-6; tentative D call: TRBD1 (6 bases). V dropped 2 bases and J dropped 5 bases, with 16 bases sitting between them. In germline, CDR1 is MDHEN, CDR2 SYDVKM. The CDR3 is 17 amino acids.

The table lists this clonotype with a few counts. J is TRBJ2-1 and V is TRBV27; unclear D gene. CDR1 is MNHEY, CDR2 SMNVEV, per germline (reference sequence). V dropped 3 bases and J dropped 7 bases, with 13 bases sitting between them. This CDR3 is 14 amino acids long. CDR3 bases: TGTGCCAGCAGTTTCGAGACCCACAGTAATGAGCAGTTCTTC. As protein: CASSFETHSNEQFF.

This clonotype was seen only a few times. The CDR3 bases are TGTGCCTCAAGGGGACAGGGGGGGAGTCGAAAACTGTTTTTT. It specifies CASRGQGGSRKLFF. The rearrangement joins TRBV12-3 or TRBV12-4 to TRBJ1-4; 11 positions match TRBD1. Losses at the gene ends were 11 bases for V and 10 bases for J; bases not matched to a gene: 12. The CDR3 covers 14 residues.

The V call is TRBV27, the J call TRBJ2-1; D remains ambiguous. Germline V gene lookup returns CDR1 MNHEY and CDR2 SMNVEV (reference sequence). V was pared by 2 bases and J by 10 bases, with 18 bases between. The CDR3 has 15 residues. In DNA form, the CDR3 reads TGTGCCAGCAGTTTAGTGTTGGATCGTGGGGAAGAGCAGTTCTTC. Protein product: CASSLVLDRGEEQFF.

This chain uses TRBV11-2 with TRBJ1-4; no clear D gene. This CDR3 region has 13 residues. The V end lost 2 bases, the J end lost 8 bases, and 9 bases lay between the germline ends. Germline CDR1 reads SGHAT; CDR2 reads FQNNGV. The CDR3 sequence is CASSLRPGEKLFF. The CDR3, as DNA: TGTGCCAGCAGCTTACGCCCGGGGGAAAAACTGTTTTTT.

The chain carries TRBV19 and TRBJ1-1; D not certain. This CDR3 has 16 amino acids. Germline values: CDR1 LNHDA, CDR2 SQIVND (reference sequence). V gave up 5 bases and J gave up 3 bases, with 19 bases separating them. The DNA for the CDR3 is TGTGCCAGTAGTGCCACCGGGTTCCGAGGGCACACTGAAGCTTTCTTT. This translates into CASSATGFRGHTEAFF.

This clonotype was seen a few times. The chain joins TRBV7-9 to TRBJ2-6, with TRBD1 as a possible D gene (6 bases). The length of the CDR3 is 15 residues. Germline CDR1 and CDR2: SEHNR and FQNEAQ (reference sequence). Trimming removed 2 bases from V and 6 bases from J, with 11 bases in between. The CDR3 DNA reads as TGTGCCAGCAGCTTACGACAGGACCTGGCCAACGTCCTGACTTTC. Amino acid sequence: CASSLRQDLANVLTF. Full variable domain (remainder filled in from reference TRBV7-9 and TRBJ2-6): DTGVSQNPRHKITKRGQNVTFRCDPISEHNRLYWYRQTLGQGPEFLTYFQNEAQLEKSRLLSDRFSAERPKGSFSTLEIQRTEQGDSAMYLCASSLRQDLANVLTFGAGSRLTVL.

The gene calls are TRBV27 and TRBJ1-5, with 7 bases lining up with TRBD1. Germline CDR1 and CDR2: MNHEY and SMNVEV (reference sequence). This CDR3 has 13 residues. V lost 6 bases to trimming and J lost 11 bases; unmatched junction nucleotides: 10. CDR3 loop: CASSQGGILTQHF. DNA for the CDR3: TGTGCCAGCAGCCAGGGGGGTATCTTGACCCAGCATTTT.

This clonotype was found a few times. This rearrangement joins TRBV6-2 or TRBV6-3 to TRBJ2-1; D ambiguous. The CDR3 consists of 17 residues. Germline V gene data show CDR1 as MNHEY and CDR2 as SVGEGT. V gave up 5 bases and J gave up 2 bases, with 19 bases separating them. This chain's CDR3 is CASSTMNLPPAYNEQFF. In DNA form, the CDR3 reads TGTGCCAGCAGTACGATGAACTTGCCCCCGGCCTACAATGAGCAGTTCTTC.

This clonotype was recorded many times. This chain joins TRBV12-3 or TRBV12-4 and TRBJ2-1, with a tentative D call TRBD2 (5 bases). This CDR3 comprises 13 residues. Trimming took off 6 bases at V and 2 bases at J, with 8 bases between the two ends. The CDR3 loop reads CASSPGTYNEQFF. The CDR3, as DNA: TGTGCCAGCAGCCCCGGGACCTACAATGAGCAGTTCTTC.

Written as DNA, the CDR3 is TGCGCCAGCAGTTGGACTAGCGGTACCTACGAGCAGTACGTC. This codes for CASSWTSGTYEQYV. The V gene is TRBV5-1, the J gene TRBJ2-7; 10 bases map to TRBD2. This CDR3 region has 14 residues. After removal of 5 bases from V and 2 bases from J, the junction contained 4 bases not matched to a gene. Germline CDR1 is SGHRS and CDR2 is YFSETQ.

The rearrangement joins TRBV19 to TRBJ1-2; TRBD1 aligns across 7 bases. Trimming at V came to 5 bases and at J to 6 bases, leaving 9 bases not matched to a gene. Germline V CDR1 and CDR2: LNHDA, SQIVND (reference sequence). The CDR3 runs 14 residues. The CDR3 loop reads CASSLPIGQDGYTF. In DNA, the CDR3 is TGTGCCAGTAGTCTACCTATCGGACAGGATGGCTACACCTTC.

The chain combines TRBV27 with TRBJ1-1, with D possibly TRBD1 on 5 matching bases. The V end was cut by 10 bases, the J end by 6 bases, with 12 bases between. The CDR3 has 11 residues. Germline V gene sequence: CDR1 MNHEY, CDR2 SMNVEV (reference sequence). CDR3 loop: CATQGASEAFF. The CDR3 nucleotides are TGTGCCACCCAGGGAGCCTCTGAAGCTTTCTTT.